This TCR beta chain came from a study of identical twins. Between the trimmed V and J ends, which lost 3 bases and 8 bases, there was a span of 19 bases. The CDR3 is made up of 14 amino acids. CDR1 DFQATT and CDR2 SNEGSKA come from the germline V gene (reference sequence). Turning to this clonotype: Antigen unknown.

Study results and limitations: It was possible that invariant MAIT and iNKT cells partly confounded the zero-insertion analyses.

One entry per CDR3 protein results from TCRdb running MiXCR on the 5' RACE reads. The sample consists of fewer than 900,000 distinct CDR3 sequences, around a sixth of them appearing once. These data were also reused for a study on T cells expressing NK-cell markers.

Sequenced input: PBMCs. This TCR was sampled from a woman aged 18-35 years in good health. V gene TRBV20-1 combines with J gene TRBJ1-2; D perhaps matches TRBD1 (6 bases). The CDR3 nucleotides read TGCAGTGCTAGGGTTTATCAAGGGGGGAGCGGCTACACCTTC. It translates to CSARVYQGGSGYTF.